The rows below give T cell receptor beta chains drawn from one sample of a study of blood T cell repertoires in COVID-19. The protocol was immunoSEQ multiplex PCR, while the TCRdb copy is restricted to in-frame clones and leaves out a portion. The data show fewer than 400,000 clones, with about nine tenths seen just once and approximately 9% held by the top ten. Sequencing was performed on PBMCs or T cells enriched from blood (not recorded which). Receptors originate from a woman aged 18-29 years who had recovered from COVID-19. Each CDR3 is given with its conserved first and last residue. The D gene is left open where the match is weak. Size is omitted from some rows. Given values are once, few, many or a class for expanded clones.

TRBD2	TRBV12-3/TRBV12-4	NA	TRBJ2-7	13	TGTGCCAGCGGGGGACTAGAAGCCTACGAGCAGTACTTC	CASGGLEAYEQYF
NA	TRBV28	NA	TRBJ1-2	14	TGTGCCAGCAGGTCCAATGACTTTAACTATGGCTACACCTTC	CASRSNDFNYGYTF
NA	TRBV2	NA	TRBJ2-7	13	TGTGCCAGCTGGCTTGGCAGTACCTACGAGCAGTACTTC	CASWLGSTYEQYF
NA	TRBV24-1	NA	TRBJ1-4	16	TGTGCCACCAGTGATCACAGGGATGGAACTAATGAAAAACTGTTTTTT	CATSDHRDGTNEKLFF
NA	TRBV25-1	NA	TRBJ1-1	14	TGTGCCAGCAGTGAACCAGGGGACGACACTGAAGCTTTCTTT	CASSEPGDDTEAFF
TRBD1	TRBV5-4	NA	TRBJ1-2	17	TGTGCCAGCAGCAAGGATAAGGGGACAGGGGACCACTATGGCTACACCTTC	CASSKDKGTGDHYGYTF
TRBD2	TRBV9	NA	TRBJ2-3	15	TGTGCCAGCAGCGTAGGTAGCGGGGCTGTAGATACGCAGTATTTT	CASSVGSGAVDTQYF
NA	TRBV2	NA	TRBJ1-6	14	TGTGCCAGCAGTCACGACAGGTGGGATTCACCCCTCCACTTT	CASSHDRWDSPLHF
TRBD1	TRBV9	NA	TRBJ1-2	14	TGTGCCAGCAGCTCCCGGGACAGGGGCCCAGGGGACACCTTC	CASSSRDRGPGDTF
TRBD2	TRBV3-1/TRBV3-2	NA	TRBJ2-3	17	TGTGCCAGCAGCCAACAGGGACTAGCGGGGGGCACAGATACGCAGTATTTT	CASSQQGLAGGTDTQYF
NA	TRBV4-1	NA	TRBJ1-2	14	TGCGCCAGCAGCCAAGATATAGTCCGCTATGGCTACACCTTC	CASSQDIVRYGYTF
NA	TRBV18	NA	TRBJ1-1	15	TGTGCCAGCTCACCAGGAGGCTTCATGAACACTGAAGCTTTCTTT	CASSPGGFMNTEAFF
NA	TRBV10-3	NA	TRBJ2-7	12	TGTGCCATCAGTGGTGAGGTTGGGGAGCAGTACTTC	CAISGEVGEQYF
TRBD1	TRBV24-1	NA	TRBJ1-6	16	TGTGCCACCATTCTAAACAGGGGAGTTGGCAATTCACCCCTCCACTTT	CATILNRGVGNSPLHF
NA	TRBV2	NA	TRBJ2-1	14	TGTGCCAGCAGTTTAGGGCGGGAAGGGAGTGAGCAGTTCTTC	CASSLGREGSEQFF
TRBD1	TRBV5-4	once	TRBJ1-3	15	TGTGCCAGCAGCTTGCGGACAGGGGCAGGAAACACCATATATTTT	CASSLRTGAGNTIYF
TRBD1	TRBV7-2	NA	TRBJ2-3	15	TGTGCCAGCAGCTACGGGACAGGGGTCACAGATACGCAGTATTTT	CASSYGTGVTDTQYF
NA	TRBV4-3	NA	TRBJ1-2	15	TGCGCCAGCAGCCAAGTGGGATTGACAGTCTATGGCTACACCTTC	CASSQVGLTVYGYTF
NA	TRBV4-2	NA	TRBJ1-5	16	TGTGCCAGCAGCCAAGATCACCAGTCCGCCGGGCAGCCCCAGCATTTT	CASSQDHQSAGQPQHF
NA	TRBV18	NA	TRBJ2-7	14	TGTGCCAGCTCAACTTTCGGGGGTGTCAACGAGCAGTACTTC	CASSTFGGVNEQYF
NA	TRBV19	NA	TRBJ1-2	12	TGTGCCAGTAGTATCACAGGGAAGGGCTACACCTTC	CASSITGKGYTF
NA	TRBV7-9	NA	TRBJ2-1	15	TGTGCCAGCACCGCAGGACTTGGGGTCTACAATGAGCAGTTCTTC	CASTAGLGVYNEQFF
TRBD2	TRBV5-4	NA	TRBJ2-7	18	TGTGCCAGCAGCTTGGAACTAGCGGGAGGGCCGGCAGGCTACGAGCAGTACTTC	CASSLELAGGPAGYEQYF
NA	TRBV28	NA	TRBJ1-1	15	TGTGCCAGCAGTTCCCGGGGGTACATGAACACTGAAGCTTTCTTT	CASSSRGYMNTEAFF
NA	TRBV4-2	few	TRBJ1-2	14	TGTGCCAGCAGCCAAGACACCCGTTTAGATGGCTACACCTTC	CASSQDTRLDGYTF
NA	TRBV2	NA	TRBJ2-7	11	TGTGCCAGCGGGAGCTCCTACGAGCAGTACTTC	CASGSSYEQYF
NA	TRBV6-1	NA	TRBJ2-3	12	TGTGCCAGCAGTGAAATGAGGGATACGCAGTATTTT	CASSEMRDTQYF
TRBD2	TRBV7-6	NA	TRBJ2-3	15	TGTGCCAGCAGCCCACTAGCGGGAGGGGAAGATACGCAGTATTTT	CASSPLAGGEDTQYF
TRBD1	TRBV7-9	NA	TRBJ1-2	14	TGTGCCAGCAGCTCCTTTACAGGGGGCGGCGGCTACACCTTC	CASSSFTGGGGYTF
NA	TRBV7-2	NA	TRBJ2-5	16	TGTGCCAGCAGCTTAACAGGCAGGCGAATACAAGAGACCCAGTACTTC	CASSLTGRRIQETQYF
NA	TRBV5-1	NA	TRBJ2-5	14	TGCGCCAGCAGCTTGGCATCGGGGGTGGAGACCCAGTACTTC	CASSLASGVETQYF
NA	TRBV4-3	NA	TRBJ2-3	15	TGCGCCAGCAGCCAAGATTTCCGGAGTTTAGATACGCAGTATTTT	CASSQDFRSLDTQYF